This T cell receptor (beta chain) is drawn from a study of blood T cell repertoires in COVID-19. In the study overall: Samples representing acute and convalescent COVID-19 were sourced from the United States, Italy and Spain. T cells, B-cell-depleted T cells, or PBMCs provided the cDNA or gDNA that served as material.

Original methodology: Cell counts per sample came from amplifying reference gene primers. Profiling relied on immunoSEQ multiplex PCR, and the TCRdb table lists in-frame clones only, not all of them. V, J and clone size were drawn from that table, and D and trimming were deduced from the DNA. In the table there are about 160,000 clones, over 70% of which are singletons. The CDR3 extends over 14 amino acids. V trimming: 6 bases; J trimming: 5 bases; junction bases outside the gene matches: 8. Per germline, CDR1 MNHNY and CDR2 SVGAGI (reference sequence). This sequence joins TRBV6-6 and TRBJ1-1; 8 positions match TRBD1. Sequencing input: peripheral blood. The sequence derives from a man between 65 and 79 years old with acute or convalescent COVID-19. The CDR3 sequence: CASRLDRGGTEAFF. CDR3 sequence (DNA): TGTGCCAGCAGACTCGACAGGGGAGGGACTGAAGCTTTCTTT.